The 11 T cell receptor beta chains below come from one sample, sequenced in a study of blood T cell repertoires in COVID-19. Sequencing used immunoSEQ multiplex PCR; TCRdb keeps in-frame clones, though not all of them. Seen here are 150,000 to 250,000 clones, roughly 87% observed once, and the top ten hold approximately 2.2%. Sample: PBMCs or T cells enriched from blood (not recorded which). The receptors stem from a woman aged 25-40 years who had recovered from COVID-19.

This clone occurred once. V is TRBV18 and J is TRBJ1-5, with TRBD1 matching 9 bases. Germline V CDR1 and CDR2: KGHSH, LQKENI. After removal of 4 bases from V and 0 bases from J, the junction contained 4 bases not matched to a gene. The CDR3 is made up of 16 amino acids. For the CDR3, the DNA is TGTGCCAGCTCACTGGACAGGGGACATAGCAATCAGCCCCAGCATTTT. This translates into CASSLDRGHSNQPQHF.

This sequence joins TRBV18 and TRBJ1-1; D may be TRBD1 (5 bases). Trimming cost V 3 bases and J 4 bases, with 15 bases left between them. The CDR3 contains 15 residues. In germline, CDR1 is KGHSH, CDR2 LQKENI. The CDR3 nucleotides are TGTGCCAGCTCACCGGTTACCGGGGGGACCACTGAAGCTTTCTTT. It is translated as CASSPVTGGTTEAFF.

The rearrangement uses TRBV20-1 and TRBJ1-5; D is uncertain. This CDR3 is built from 16 residues. V lost 3 bases to trimming and J lost 0 bases, with 15 bases between them. The germline V gene encodes CDR1 DFQATT and CDR2 SNEGSKA (reference sequence). The CDR3 is CSASVPSGYSNQPQHF. As DNA, the CDR3 is TGCAGTGCTAGTGTGCCCAGCGGGTATAGCAATCAGCCCCAGCATTTT.

This CDR3 reads CASSLSGGRNEQFF. The CDR3 DNA is TGCGCCAGCAGCTTGTCGGGAGGAAGGAATGAGCAGTTCTTC. This chain connects TRBV5-1 to TRBJ2-1; 7 positions agree with TRBD2. V was pared by 1 base and J by 7 bases, with 5 bases of the junction left unmatched. The CDR3 is 14 amino acids. In germline, CDR1 is SGHRS, CDR2 YFSETQ.

This chain joins TRBV7-2 and TRBJ1-2, with unresolved D. The CDR3 is 12 amino acids. Germline V gene data show CDR1 as SGHTA and CDR2 as FQGNSA. V lost 1 base, J lost 8 bases, and 8 bases lay in between. As DNA, the CDR3 is TGTGCCAGCAGCTTAGTGTCGGGAGGCTACACCTTC. Its protein is CASSLVSGGYTF.

The chain links TRBV19 to TRBJ2-2, with D possibly being TRBD2 (5 bases). V shed 1 base and J shed 5 bases, with 14 bases lying between them. This CDR3 is built from 16 residues. Germline CDR1 is LNHDA and CDR2 is SQIVND (reference sequence). CDR3 region: CASSIAEGVQTGELFF. CDR3 nucleotides: TGTGCCAGTAGTATAGCTGAGGGAGTTCAGACCGGGGAGCTGTTTTTT. Combining the CDR3 with reference TRBV19 and TRBJ2-2 gives the whole variable domain DGGITQSPKYLFRKEGQNVTLSCEQNLNHDAMYWYRQDPGQGLRLIYYSQIVNDFQKGDIAEGYSVSREKKESFPLTVTSAQKNPTAFYLCASSIAEGVQTGELFFGEGSRLTVL.

J is TRBJ1-2 and V is TRBV11-3; tentative D call: TRBD1 (5 bases). V was shortened by 6 bases and J by 2 bases, with 19 bases between the two germline ends. CDR1 and CDR2 (germline): SGHNT, YENEEA. The CDR3 has 16 residues. The CDR3 coding sequence is TGTGCCAGCAGTCCCGAAGGTCGGGGGGGAAACTATGGCTACACCTTC. Translating gives CASSPEGRGGNYGYTF.

The chain is built from TRBV5-6 and TRBJ2-5, with a weak D call TRBD1 (6 bases). V lost 2 bases and J lost 1, with 9 bases in between. This CDR3 has 14 amino acids. Germline V gene data show CDR1 as SGHDT and CDR2 as YYEEEE. The chain's CDR3 is CASSFGRGQETQYF. The CDR3 DNA reads TGTGCCAGCAGCTTCGGCAGGGGCCAAGAGACCCAGTACTTC.

The V and J genes are TRBV6-2 or TRBV6-3 and TRBJ1-2; TRBD1 matches at 9 bases. The germline gives CDR1 MNHEY, CDR2 SVGEGT. The CDR3 contains 15 residues. V trimming: 0 bases; J trimming: 8 bases; junction bases outside the gene matches: 7. CDR3 nucleotide sequence: TGTGCCAGCAGTTACTCGATCGGGACAGGGAGGGGCTACACCTTC. It encodes CASSYSIGTGRGYTF.

This rearrangement joins TRBV7-3 to TRBJ2-3; TRBD1 agrees at 9 bases. This CDR3 region has 17 residues. V shed 5 bases and J 3 bases; nucleotides not matched to a gene: 12. In germline, CDR1 is SGHTA, CDR2 FQGTGA. CDR3 in amino acids: CASSETTGGSWTDTQYF. CDR3 coding DNA: TGTGCCAGCAGCGAAACGACAGGGGGGTCGTGGACAGATACGCAGTATTTT.

Written as DNA, the CDR3 is TGCGCCAGCAGCCAAGATCCCGACTATTTAGTTGGATCACCCCTCCACTTT. Encoded protein: CASSQDPDYLVGSPLHF. J is TRBJ1-6 and V is TRBV4-1; no definite D call. Trimming stripped 0 bases from V and 10 bases from J, with 19 bases between. Germline V gene data show CDR1 as MGHRA and CDR2 as YSYEKL. The CDR3 runs 17 residues.